The 11 T cell receptor beta chains reported below all come from one sample, sequenced in a study of PD-1 blockade in classical Hodgkin lymphoma. TCRdb's copy holds only in-frame clones and misses some; the assay was immunoSEQ multiplex PCR. Of about 21,000 clones detected, 75% to 90% appear once; the ten largest clones hold 10% to 15%. Time point indicated: cycle 4 day 1 (C4D1), after more than five weeks of nivolumab. All the patients suffered relapse after autologous stem cell transplantation, and brentuximab vedotin exposure differed. Material: peripheral blood mononuclear cells (PBMCs), obtained before the fourth cycle of nivolumab. Receptors were obtained from a human donor with classical Hodgkin lymphoma.

This clone came up a few times. The chain joins TRBV7-3 to TRBJ2-3; D perhaps matches TRBD2 (6 bases). In germline, CDR1 is SGHTA, CDR2 FQGTGA. Trimming took off 8 bases at V and 5 bases at J, with 14 bases between the two ends. The CDR3 has 13 amino acids. The CDR3 loop is CASGKDYRDTQYF. Here the CDR3 DNA reads TGTGCCAGCGGGAAGGACTACCGAGATACGCAGTATTTT.

This chain uses TRBV6-5 with TRBJ2-3; the D is unclear. Trimming removed 0 bases from V and 2 bases from J, with 9 bases in between. This CDR3 contains 15 residues. The germline gives CDR1 MNHEY, CDR2 SVGAGI. This CDR3 is CASSYSIRNTDTQYF. CDR3 bases: TGTGCCAGCAGTTACTCGATCCGGAACACAGATACGCAGTATTTT.

This clone turned up a few times. This rearrangement joins TRBV9 to TRBJ1-6; D call uncertain. V was cut by 4 bases and J by 9 bases, with 8 bases left in between. Germline V gene data show CDR1 as SGDLS and CDR2 as YYNGEE. The CDR3 runs to 12 residues. CDR3 bases: TGTGCCAGCAGCACTTCTCTTTCACCCCTCCACTTT. As protein: CASSTSLSPLHF.

V usage is TRBV5-1 and J usage is TRBJ2-2, with 15 positions matching TRBD2. There are 17 residues in the CDR3. V was clipped by 4 bases and J by 3 bases; unmatched bases: 4. The germline V gene has CDR1 SGHRS and CDR2 YFSETQ. The CDR3 spells CASSPGLAGGYTGELFF. For the CDR3, the DNA is TGCGCCAGCAGCCCAGGACTAGCGGGAGGGTACACCGGGGAGCTGTTTTTT.

The J gene is TRBJ2-5, the V gene TRBV7-3; D is uncertain. From germline, CDR1 is SGHTA and CDR2 FQGTGA. Deletions cut 1 base from V and 5 bases from J, with 8 bases between. There are 13 residues in the CDR3. Here the CDR3 reads CASSLNPGETQYF. The CDR3 DNA reads as TGTGCCAGCAGCTTAAATCCCGGGGAGACCCAGTACTTC.

The chain combines TRBV5-6 with TRBJ1-2; TRBD1 matches at 9 bases. This CDR3 spans 16 amino acids. Germline CDR1 is SGHDT and CDR2 is YYEEEE. J was trimmed by 7 bases and V by 0 bases; bases with no gene match: 10. The CDR3 DNA follows: TGTGCCAGCAGCTTGGAGTTTATAGGGGACAGGGTTGGCTACACCTTC. This translates into CASSLEFIGDRVGYTF.

The CDR3 bases are TGTGCCAGCAGTTTATTGCGGGAAATAGATACGCAGTATTTT. Encoded protein: CASSLLREIDTQYF. The V gene is TRBV28, the J gene TRBJ2-3, with D possibly being TRBD2 (6 bases). The CDR3 spans 14 residues. The germline V gene has CDR1 MDHEN and CDR2 SYDVKM. V was shortened by 1 base and J by 5 bases, with 10 bases between the two germline ends.

This clone was seen more than once but under ten times. The chain has TRBV20-1 and TRBJ1-5; D is ambiguous. This CDR3 has 11 amino acids. V lost 4 bases to trimming and J lost 7 bases, with 8 bases between them. Germline CDR1 reads DFQATT; CDR2 reads SNEGSKA (reference sequence). The CDR3 loop reads CSAMRGQPQHF. DNA for the CDR3: TGCAGTGCTATGCGGGGACAGCCCCAGCATTTT.

V gene TRBV5-1 combines with J gene TRBJ2-7, with 8 bases lining up with TRBD2. Trimming at V came to 0 bases and at J to 3 bases, leaving 5 bases not matched to a gene. CDR3 length equals 15 residues. Germline values: CDR1 SGHRS, CDR2 YFSETQ. The CDR3 region is CASSLGASGFYEQYF. In DNA form, the CDR3 reads TGCGCCAGCAGCTTGGGGGCTAGCGGGTTCTACGAGCAGTACTTC.

CDR3 DNA sequence: TGTGCCAGCAGTGAATTCCGACTAGCGGGAGAGGGAGAGACCCAGTACTTC. As protein: CASSEFRLAGEGETQYF. This chain links TRBV25-1 with TRBJ2-5, with TRBD2 identical over 12 bases. This CDR3 contains 17 residues. CDR1 and CDR2 from the germline V gene are MGHDK and SYGVNS. Trimming at V came to 1 base and at J to 4 bases, leaving 7 bases not matched to a gene.

V and J are TRBV29-1 and TRBJ2-7; 9 nucleotides agree with TRBD1. Germline V CDR1 and CDR2: SQVTM, ANQGSEA. V shed 2 bases, J shed 7 bases, and the junction held 6 bases outside the gene matches. This CDR3 has 13 amino acids. The DNA for the CDR3 is TGCAGCGTTGAAACCGGGACAGGGAGGGAGCAGTACTTC. Translating it yields CSVETGTGREQYF.